This passage covers 17 T cell receptor beta chains from one sample sequenced in a study of T-cell reconstitution after alpha-beta-depleted transplantation in children. Unique molecular identifiers were built into the TCRbeta library. TCRdb fed the PCR reads into MiXCR, producing one record per CDR3 protein. The data show 780,000 or so distinct CDR3 sequences, 16% seen once. The specimen comprised PBMCs, mostly from graft donor cells, sampled 360 days after TCRalphabeta/CD19-depleted stem cell transplant. The receptor source for this set is a male patient younger than 18 who had a stem cell transplant for acute lymphoblastic leukemia, so the T cells may come from the graft donor.

The chain links TRBV5-1 to TRBJ2-7; 13 bases line up with TRBD2. CDR1 SGHRS and CDR2 YFSETQ come from the germline V gene. After removal of 4 bases from V and 4 bases from J, the junction contained 5 bases not matched to a gene. The CDR3 is 15 amino acids. The CDR3: CASSPGLAGMYEQYF. CDR3 nucleotides: TGCGCCAGCAGCCCGGGACTAGCGGGAATGTACGAGCAGTACTTC.

This clonotype appeared many times. The rearrangement uses TRBV15 and TRBJ2-7; D possibly uses TRBD1 or TRBD2 (5 bases each). Per the germline V gene, CDR1 is LNHNV and CDR2 is YYDKDF (reference sequence). V shed 3 bases and J shed 2 bases, with 8 bases lying between them. The CDR3 consists of 13 residues. CDR3 nucleotides: TGTGCCACCAGCAGCGGGGCACCCTACGAGCAGTACTTC. The encoded protein is CATSSGAPYEQYF.

A few counts support this clonotype. The chain recombines TRBV11-2 with TRBJ1-3; D is possibly TRBD1 (5 bases). The CDR3 extends over 16 amino acids. Per germline, CDR1 SGHAT and CDR2 FQNNGV. The V end lost 3 bases, the J end lost 0 bases, and 12 bases lay between the germline ends. The CDR3 loop is CASSLGDSSSGNTIYF. The CDR3 nucleotides read TGTGCCAGCAGCTTGGGTGACAGCAGCTCTGGAAACACCATATATTTT. Full variable domain (remainder filled in from reference TRBV11-2 and TRBJ1-3): EAGVAQSPRYKIIEKRQSVAFWCNPISGHATLYWYQQILGQGPKLLIQFQNNGVVDDSQLPKDRFSAERLKGVDSTLKIQPAKLEDSAVYLCASSLGDSSSGNTIYFGEGSWLTVV.

A note on this clonotype: This may arise from a read error, as a much more abundant clone is one base away. The chain uses TRBV25-1 and TRBJ2-7, with 9 positions matching TRBD1. The germline V gene has CDR1 MGHDK and CDR2 SYGVNS. This CDR3 is built from 15 residues. The CDR3 is CASSRPGTGNYEQNF. For the CDR3, the DNA is TGTGCCAGCAGTAGACCCGGGACAGGGAACTACGAGCAGAACTTC.

This clonotype was observed a single time. The chain recombines TRBV18 with TRBJ2-7; weak D call: TRBD1 (6 bases). The CDR3 contains 13 residues. Germline V CDR1 and CDR2: KGHSH, LQKENI. Trimming pared 0 bases from V and 5 bases from J, leaving 8 bases between. The CDR3 DNA sequence: TGTGCCAGCTCACCACCGGACAGTGACGAGCAGTACTTC. It is translated as CASSPPDSDEQYF.

This sequence joins TRBV4-1 and TRBJ2-3, with unresolved D. The CDR3 loop spans 14 amino acids. CDR1 is MGHRA, CDR2 YSYEKL, per germline. With 1 base removed from V and 0 bases from J, the gap between germline ends came to 5 bases. CDR3 sequence reads: CASSQGQSTDTQYF. The CDR3 bases are TGCGCCAGCAGCCAAGGACAAAGCACAGATACGCAGTATTTT.

This clonotype was recorded at least ten times. This chain links TRBV20-1 with TRBJ2-4; 10 bases fit TRBD2. Trimming removed 6 bases from V and 3 bases from J; junction bases left unmatched: 11. The CDR3 is made up of 16 amino acids. CDR1 and CDR2 (germline): DFQATT, SNEGSKA (reference sequence). CDR3 coding DNA: TGCAGTGCCCCTCCTAGCGGGAGAAGAGGCAAAAACATTCAGTACTTC. Its protein is CSAPPSGRRGKNIQYF.

This clonotype was picked up a small number of times. V is TRBV2 and J is TRBJ2-3, with 11 bases aligning to TRBD2. V was pared by 6 bases and J by 5 bases, with 16 bases of the junction left unmatched. The CDR3 totals 18 residues. Germline V lookup: CDR1 SNHLY, CDR2 FYNNEI. The CDR3 DNA follows: TGTGCCAGCAGGGCAAGCTCCTATAGCGGGAGGGGGGGAGATACGCAGTATTTT. It codes for CASRASSYSGRGGDTQYF.

The genes are TRBV28 and TRBJ2-7; maybe TRBD1 (6 bases). CDR3 length: 13 amino acids. In germline, CDR1 is MDHEN, CDR2 SYDVKM. V was cut by 8 bases and J by 4 bases, with 15 bases left in between. The DNA of the CDR3 is TGTGCCAGCCACGGGACACCGACGTACGAGCAGTACTTC. It is translated as CASHGTPTYEQYF.

The chain combines TRBV13 with TRBJ2-3, with D perhaps TRBD2 (6 bases). The CDR3 is 14 amino acids. Germline V gives CDR1 PRHDT, CDR2 FYEKMQ (reference sequence). Trimming removed 3 bases at V and 6 bases at J, with 13 bases between. The chain's CDR3 is CASSLGGTSDTQYF. The CDR3 nucleotides read TGTGCCAGCAGCTTGGGCGGGACGTCCGATACGCAGTATTTT. The whole variable domain, remainder taken from reference TRBV13 and TRBJ2-3, is AAGVIQSPRHLIKEKRETATLKCYPIPRHDTVYWYQQGPGQDPQFLISFYEKMQSDKGSIPDRFSAQQFSDYHSELNMSSLELGDSALYFCASSLGGTSDTQYFGPGTRLTVL.

In this sample, this clonotype turned up once. The chain combines TRBV15 with TRBJ1-3; D gene ambiguous. Germline values: CDR1 LNHNV, CDR2 YYDKDF (reference sequence). V shed 1 base and J shed 0 bases, with 10 bases lying between them. The CDR3 runs 16 residues. CDR3 residues: CATSRVHKSSGNTIYF. CDR3 sequence (DNA): TGTGCCACCAGCAGAGTTCACAAGAGCTCTGGAAACACCATATATTTT.

The chain carries TRBV7-3 and TRBJ2-3; D is uncertain. V was pared by 4 bases and J by 5 bases, with 16 bases between. The CDR3 runs 15 residues. CDR1 is SGHTA, CDR2 FQGTGA, per germline. In DNA form, the CDR3 reads TGTGCCAGCAGCTCGTCCTGGGCCCCTGTAGATACGCAGTATTTT. It encodes CASSSSWAPVDTQYF.

This clonotype turned up a few times. The gene calls are TRBV2 and TRBJ2-4; no definite D call. CDR3 length equals 15 residues. Germline-derived CDR1 and CDR2 are SNHLY and FYNNEI. Trimming shortened V by 6 bases and J by 2 bases, and 14 bases separated the two germline ends. The CDR3 nucleotides read TGTGCCAGCAGAAATTTTGTCACAACCAAAAACATTCAGTACTTC. It yields the protein CASRNFVTTKNIQYF.

The V call is TRBV5-1, the J call TRBJ1-1; possible D gene TRBD1, 5 bases. CDR3 length: 17 residues. The germline V gene encodes CDR1 SGHRS and CDR2 YFSETQ. V gave up 0 bases and J gave up 1 base, with 16 bases separating them. CDR3 amino acids: CASSLAGIRDSNTEAFF. The CDR3 DNA reads TGCGCCAGCAGCTTGGCTGGAATCAGGGATTCGAACACTGAAGCTTTCTTT.

A single count supports this clonotype. The chain recombines TRBV27 with TRBJ2-2; 9 positions match TRBD1. V was pared by 7 bases and J by 5 bases, with 11 bases of the junction left unmatched. Germline lookup yields CDR1 MNHEY and CDR2 SMNVEV (reference sequence). The CDR3 runs to 16 residues. The CDR3 protein is CASNPQGALPTGELFF. In DNA form, the CDR3 reads TGTGCCAGCAACCCACAGGGGGCCCTTCCAACCGGGGAGCTGTTTTTT.

The sample holds many counts of this clonotype. The chain combines TRBV11-1 with TRBJ2-1, with 11 nucleotides matching TRBD2. Trimming at V came to 6 bases and at J to 4 bases, leaving 5 bases not matched to a gene. The CDR3 runs 15 residues. Germline V gives CDR1 SGHAT, CDR2 FQDESV (reference sequence). CDR3 bases: TGTGCCAGCAGACCCACTAGCGGGAGTTACAATGAGCAGTTCTTC. As protein: CASRPTSGSYNEQFF.

This chain uses TRBV7-2 with TRBJ2-1, with TRBD2 matching 8 bases. The V and J ends lost 6 bases and 4 bases, in that order; junction bases with no gene match: 8. CDR3 length equals 15 residues. Germline assignment: CDR1 SGHTA and CDR2 FQGNSA. This CDR3 reads CASRPAGATYNEQFF. The CDR3 DNA reads as TGTGCCAGCAGACCAGCGGGAGCCACATACAATGAGCAGTTCTTC. The variable domain in full, completed from reference TRBV7-2 and TRBJ2-1, reads GAGVSQSPSNKVTEKGKDVELRCDPISGHTALYWYRQSLGQGLEFLIYFQGNSAPDKSGLPSDRFSAERTGGSVSTLTIQRTQQEDSAVYLCASRPAGATYNEQFFGPGTRLTVL.